The following is a TCR beta chain sequence with its context. This clone's antigen is unknown. The sample holds no much larger clone one base away, and base qualities are not on file. V is clipped by 0 bases and J by 7 bases, and the sequence between their germline boundaries is 16 bases long. As encoded in the germline V gene (reference sequence), CDR1 is SEHNR while CDR2 is FQNEAQ. Measured from the cysteine to the phenylalanine, the CDR3 is 15 residues long. Only CDR3 DNA remains: 45 bases, in frame from the first base. Library method: 5' RACE. Sequencing was performed on an Illumina HiSeq 2500. A second PCR of roughly 7 to 11 cycles was performed with a sample-barcoded 5' primer and a J-beta primer mix. Each TCR beta cDNA molecule received a unique molecular identifier from a template-switch 5' adaptor carrying 12 random nucleotides. Each sample yielded at least 2.5 million CDR3-containing paired-end reads. The Mint cDNA synthesis kit, primed by a TRBC-specific oligonucleotide, was used to synthesize first-strand cDNA from all RNA. Following uracil-DNA glycosylase treatment, a first 18-cycle PCR with universal primers M1SS and BC2_uni_R was performed on all cDNA. The original pipeline was this. For normalization, 1 million high-quality reads, each with a distinct molecular identifier, were randomly selected from each sample. Reads with shared molecular identifiers were discarded instead of being binned into consensus sequences. MiTCR, set to a Q25 quality threshold and the strictest error-elimination algorithm, was used for CDR3 identification, clonotype clustering and error correction. Lower-bound total TCR beta diversity was estimated with a nonparametric unseen species model using Euler transformation. The public sequencing data were trimmed at Q25 with fastp and processed into clonotypes with MiXCR by TCRdb, which kept only in-frame beta chains. Entries are consolidated by CDR3 protein sequence, retaining the most common genes and DNA. TCRdb's processing, not the authors', yielded these V and J calls. In this sample the table shows about 1.5 million distinct CDR3 sequences, 42% of which occur a single time. In total, the top ten clones hold approximately 4.1% of the sample.

This entry belongs to a study of blood T cells in healthy people across ages (dated by TCRdb to the mid-2010s). Context from the whole study: In model experiments, template switching captured roughly one uniquely barcoded TCR beta cDNA molecule for every two T cells. To avoid experimental bias, donors of different ages were distributed randomly across sequencing lanes. For two donors (one aged 18 to 29 and one aged 80 or older), the study analyzed two additional independent replicas of 1 million unique cDNA reads from the same blood draw. Age-related changes in TCR beta repertoire diversity were measured in the study by deep sequencing normalized with unique cDNA molecular identifiers. Four age groups were formed from the donors: young (average roughly 15 years), middle-aged (around 40), aged (over 55) and long-lived (82). Overall results and qualifications from the work: Donor CMV infection status was unknown, potentially confounding age-related changes in expanded clonotypes. Compared with the aged group, more naive CD4+ T cells, fewer expanded clones and increased TCR diversity were shown by the long-lived group, suggesting age selection. Bulk unsorted PBMC profiling prevented conclusive comparison of naive and antigen-experienced compartments. As age increased, observed TCR beta diversity per million T cells dropped in a roughly linear way, and a significant reduction was already evident by age 40. A strong correlation was found between observed TCR beta diversity and the percentage of naive T cells measured by flow cytometry. Total diversity estimates from one million sequenced T cells were considered lower bounds and underestimates.

Systemically healthy Caucasian individuals from Russia, 39 in total and aged roughly 6 to 100 years, were included as donors. About 10 milliliters of peripheral blood were drawn from each donor into EDTA-treated Vacutainer tubes. PBMCs were isolated by Ficoll-Paque density-gradient centrifugation, with at least 7 million obtained per sample. Total RNA was extracted from PBMCs with Trizol reagent, with at least 6 micrograms obtained per sample. For every donor, an aliquot of PBMCs went through flow cytometry to measure the percentages of naive CD45RAhigh/CD27high T cells. Sequenced: blood. The sequence was obtained from a woman in her late teens or twenties in good health. The V and J genes are TRBV7-9 and TRBJ2-7; TRBD2 might be the D gene, on 5 matching bases. CDR3 region: CASSLALGSYNEQYF. The DNA sequence follows: TGTGCCAGCAGCTTAGCACTGGGGAGCTACAATGAGCAGTACTTC.